Listed below are T cell receptor beta chains from one sample, sequenced in a study of OX40 agonist ivuxolimab in advanced cancers. Assay used: immunoSEQ multiplex PCR; TCRdb lists only in-frame clones, some missing. Altogether around 31,000 clones are present, roughly nine tenths being singletons, with the ten largest covering about 34%. The input for sequencing was CD4+ or CD8+ T cells sorted from blood, taken in a trial of the OX40 agonist ivuxolimab. These receptor sequences come from an adult with an advanced solid tumor such as melanoma, head and neck, liver or kidney cancer. The CDR3 runs from the conserved cysteine through the conserved F or W. Fields, in order: D gene, J gene, clone size, V gene, CDR3 DNA, CDR3 protein. D genes are given only for firm matches. Expanded clones get a size class; other rows say once, few or many, or leave the size out.

TRBD2 | TRBJ2-7 | . | TRBV27 | TGTGCCAGCAGTTCCAGACTAGCGGGAGACCCCTACGAGCAGTACTTC | CASSSRLAGDPYEQYF
TRBD2 | TRBJ2-7 | . | TRBV7-9 | TGTGCCAGCAGCTCAACCTTAGCGGGACCCAACTACGAGCAGTACTTC | CASSSTLAGPNYEQYF
TRBD1 | TRBJ1-2 | once | TRBV6-6 | TGTGCCAGTGAAGGACAGGACTATGGCTACACCTTC | CASEGQDYGYTF
. | TRBJ2-5 | . | TRBV13 | TGTGCCAGCAGCTTCTCAGGGAGAGGAGAAGAGACCCAGTACTTC | CASSFSGRGEETQYF
TRBD1 | TRBJ1-2 | . | TRBV6-4 | TGTGCCAGCAGTGACTCGCCTCTGAGGGGGCAGATCTATGGCTACACCTTC | CASSDSPLRGQIYGYTF
. | TRBJ2-5 | . | TRBV27 | TGTGCCAGCTCCTGGGGGGAGACCCAGTACTTC | CASSWGETQYF
TRBD2 | TRBJ2-3 | . | TRBV27 | TGTGCCAGCAGTTTGCTAGCGGGAGATGATACGCAGTATTTT | CASSLLAGDDTQYF
. | TRBJ2-1 | few | TRBV9 | TGTGCCAGCAATCCTAGTCCAAGCAATGAGCAGTTCTTC | CASNPSPSNEQFF
. | TRBJ1-4 | many | TRBV9 | TGTGCCAGCAGCGTAGACCCTTTGGGGATGTCCATGAATGAAAAACTGTTTTTT | CASSVDPLGMSMNEKLFF
. | TRBJ2-3 | . | TRBV28 | TGTGCCAGCAGCAAATACGAGGGCTCAGTCACAGATACGCAGTATTTT | CASSKYEGSVTDTQYF
TRBD1 | TRBJ1-1 | . | TRBV19 | TGTGCCAGTAGTATATCCGAGGGGGCGAGCACTGAAGCTTTCTTT | CASSISEGASTEAFF
TRBD1 | TRBJ2-1 | . | TRBV13 | TGTGCCAGCAGCTGGACAGGGACCTACAATGAGCAGTTCTTC | CASSWTGTYNEQFF
TRBD2 | TRBJ2-7 | few | TRBV19 | TGTGCCAGCAAAATAGCGGGAGGCCTCTACGAGCAGTACTTC | CASKIAGGLYEQYF
TRBD1 | TRBJ2-7 | . | TRBV5-1 | TGCGCCAGCAGCCCGGGACAGATCTACGAGCAGTACTTC | CASSPGQIYEQYF
. | TRBJ2-7 | . | TRBV2 | TGTGCCAGCAGTGAATTTCTGGGCAGCTCCTACGAGCAGTACTTC | CASSEFLGSSYEQYF
. | TRBJ2-7 | . | TRBV29-1 | TGCAGCGTTGGTGGGAGCTCCTACGAGCAGTACTTC | CSVGGSSYEQYF
TRBD2 | TRBJ2-7 | . | TRBV6-5 | TGTGCCAGCAGCCCACTAGCGGGAGGTAACGAGCAGTACTTC | CASSPLAGGNEQYF
. | TRBJ1-1 | . | TRBV6-5 | TGTGCCAGCAGTTACTTGGGCACTGAAGCTTTCTTT | CASSYLGTEAFF
. | TRBJ2-7 | . | TRBV11-2 | TGTGCCAGCAGCTTAGACGGGGTGTTGGACGAGCAGTACTTC | CASSLDGVLDEQYF
TRBD2 | TRBJ2-7 | . | TRBV9 | TGTGCCAGCAGCGAGCTAGCGGGAGGATCCTACGAGCAGTACTTC | CASSELAGGSYEQYF
TRBD1 | TRBJ1-5 | . | TRBV19 | TGTGCCAGTAGAAAGGGCCGGGACAGTAGCAATCAGCCCCAGCATTTT | CASRKGRDSSNQPQHF
. | TRBJ2-7 | . | TRBV27 | TGTGCCAGCAGTCCACAGGGTACCTACGAGCAGTACTTC | CASSPQGTYEQYF
. | TRBJ1-5 | . | TRBV19 | TGTGCCAGTAGTATTCTTCCTGGGGATCAGCCCCAGCATTTT | CASSILPGDQPQHF
TRBD2 | TRBJ2-7 | . | TRBV5-4 | TGTGCCAGCAGCTTGGACATAGCGGGGGCCAGCGAGCAGTACTTC | CASSLDIAGASEQYF
. | TRBJ2-5 | . | TRBV27 | TGTGCCAGCAGTTTTAACCGAGGGAGCCAAGAGACCCAGTACTTC | CASSFNRGSQETQYF
TRBD1 | TRBJ1-5 | . | TRBV7-9 | TGTGCCAGCAGCGTGACAGGGGCTGGGCCCCAGCATTTT | CASSVTGAGPQHF
. | TRBJ2-7 | . | TRBV14 | TGTGCCAGCAGCCAAGATGTCGACAATTCCTACGAGCAGTACTTC | CASSQDVDNSYEQYF
. | TRBJ2-3 | . | TRBV10-3 | TGTGCCATCAGTGAGTCTGCTAGCGGCACAGATACGCAGTATTTT | CAISESASGTDTQYF
. | TRBJ2-7 | . | TRBV6-1 | TGTGCCAGCACTGGAGACATCGAATTTTACGAGCAGTACTTC | CASTGDIEFYEQYF
. | TRBJ2-1 | once | TRBV29-1 | TGCAGCGTTGTGGGAACTCTATTCTACAATGAGCAGTTCTTC | CSVVGTLFYNEQFF
TRBD1 | TRBJ1-2 | . | TRBV4-1 | TGCGCCAGCAGCCAAGTAGCCGGGACAGATGCAACCTATGGCTACACCTTC | CASSQVAGTDATYGYTF
. | TRBJ2-1 | . | TRBV2 | TGTGCCAGCAGTGATCTGGGGTTTTCGAATGAGCAGTTCTTC | CASSDLGFSNEQFF
. | TRBJ1-1 | . | TRBV11-2 | TGTGCCAGCAGCCTACTAACCGGGACATTGAACACTGAAGCTTTCTTT | CASSLLTGTLNTEAFF
. | TRBJ1-1 | . | TRBV6-5 | TGTGCCAGCAGTTACTCGAGGCCTACCAAAGCTTTCTTT | CASSYSRPTKAFF
. | TRBJ2-5 | . | TRBV19 | TGTGCCAGCGACCCTGGGACTTCTCTCGAAGAGACCCAGTACTTC | CASDPGTSLEETQYF
. | TRBJ2-1 | . | TRBV7-2 | TGTGCCAGCAGCTTACCAGGCAATGAGCAGTTCTTC | CASSLPGNEQFF
TRBD1 | TRBJ1-1 | . | TRBV4-2 | TGTGCCAGCAGCCTCGGGACAGCCACTGAAGCTTTCTTT | CASSLGTATEAFF
. | TRBJ2-1 | . | TRBV19 | TGTGCCAGTAGTATGGGCAGGGCTTACAATGAGCAGTTCTTC | CASSMGRAYNEQFF